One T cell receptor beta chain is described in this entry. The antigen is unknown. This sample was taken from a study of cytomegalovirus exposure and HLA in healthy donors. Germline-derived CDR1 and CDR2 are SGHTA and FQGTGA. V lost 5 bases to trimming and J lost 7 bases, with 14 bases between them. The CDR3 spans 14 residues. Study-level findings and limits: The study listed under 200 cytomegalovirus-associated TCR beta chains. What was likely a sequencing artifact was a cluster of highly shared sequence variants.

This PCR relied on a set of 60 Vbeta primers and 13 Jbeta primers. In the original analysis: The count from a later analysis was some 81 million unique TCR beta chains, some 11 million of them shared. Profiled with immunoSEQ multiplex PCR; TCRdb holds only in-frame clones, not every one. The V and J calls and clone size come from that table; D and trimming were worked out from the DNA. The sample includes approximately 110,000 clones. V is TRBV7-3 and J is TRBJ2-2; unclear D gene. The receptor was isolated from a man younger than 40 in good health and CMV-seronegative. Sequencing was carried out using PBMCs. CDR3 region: CASSIFLDGGELFF. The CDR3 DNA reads TGTGCCAGCAGCATATTCCTAGACGGCGGGGAGCTGTTTTTT.